These T cell receptor beta chains were read from a single sample in a study of spatial heterogeneity in lung cancer. TCRdb re-analysed the 5' RACE reads in MiXCR, keeping a single row per CDR3 protein. The sample records around 12,000 distinct CDR3 sequences, over 15% being singletons. This specimen consisted of PBMCs, obtained at surgery. The receptors stem from a male donor with early-stage non-small cell lung cancer. The CDR3 runs from the conserved cysteine through the conserved F or W. A D gene is named only where the DNA matches it firmly. Where a row states a size, it is once, few, many or the class of an expanded clone; other rows omit it.

V	length	D	J	size	CDR3	DNA
TRBV24-1	15	.	TRBJ2-1	many	CATSEAKGPYNEQFF	TGTGCCACCAGTGAGGCGAAGGGGCCCTACAATGAGCAGTTCTTC
TRBV6-1	11	.	TRBJ2-5	.	CASSELETQYF	TGTGCCAGCAGTGAACTTGAGACCCAGTACTTC
TRBV20-1	18	TRBD2	TRBJ2-1	many	CSARERTSGSANHNEQFF	TGCAGTGCTAGAGAGAGGACTAGCGGGAGCGCCAATCACAATGAGCAGTTCTTC
TRBV7-9	17	.	TRBJ2-6	many	CASSLTAGSTGANVLTF	TGTGCCAGCAGCTTAACGGCAGGTTCTACTGGGGCCAACGTCCTGACTTTC
TRBV27	16	.	TRBJ2-7	many	CASSPGSGSSSYEQYF	TGTGCCAGCAGCCCTGGGAGCGGTTCTAGCTCCTACGAGCAGTACTTC
TRBV7-9	16	TRBD2	TRBJ2-2	few	CASSYGLAGPSGELFF	TGTGCCAGCAGCTACGGACTAGCGGGACCCTCCGGGGAGCTGTTTTTT
TRBV7-2	14	TRBD2	TRBJ2-1	medium-sized	CASSSDLAVNEQFF	TGTGCCAGCAGCTCGGACCTAGCGGTGAATGAGCAGTTCTTC
TRBV18	14	TRBD1	TRBJ2-7	few	CASSPTGGNYEQYF	TGTGCCAGCTCACCGACAGGGGGTAATTACGAGCAGTACTTC
TRBV2	13	TRBD1	TRBJ2-7	many	CASKGAGTYEQYF	TGTGCCAGCAAGGGGGCAGGGACGTACGAGCAGTACTTC
TRBV16	15	TRBD1	TRBJ1-5	many	CASSRGQYQNQPQHF	TGTGCCAGCAGCCGGGGACAGTATCAAAATCAGCCCCAGCATTTT
TRBV6-1	14	.	TRBJ2-7	many	CASHLDTSGGEQYF	TGTGCCAGCCATCTGGACACCTCCGGTGGGGAGCAGTACTTC
TRBV12-3/TRBV12-4	15	TRBD1	TRBJ2-3	few	CASSEQGMSTDTQYF	TGTGCCAGCAGCGAACAGGGGATGAGCACAGATACGCAGTATTTT
TRBV29-1	14	.	TRBJ1-5	few	CSVGDVLSNQPQHF	TGCAGCGTGGGGGACGTTCTTAGCAATCAGCCCCAGCATTTT
TRBV19	12	.	TRBJ2-2	.	CASTNRAGELFF	TGTGCCAGTACCAACAGGGCAGGGGAGCTGTTTTTT
TRBV28	13	.	TRBJ2-1	many	CASSLTANNEQFF	TGTGCCAGCAGTCTCACCGCGAACAATGAGCAGTTCTTC
TRBV5-1	12	.	TRBJ2-2	few	CASRAGTGELFF	TGCGCCAGCAGAGCAGGGACCGGGGAGCTGTTTTTT
TRBV4-1	13	TRBD1	TRBJ2-5	medium-sized	CASSGTGEETQYF	TGCGCCAGCAGTGGAACAGGGGAAGAGACCCAGTACTTC
TRBV19	16	.	TRBJ2-1	.	CATSNPGRSSYNEQFF	TGTGCCACTAGCAACCCGGGACGGAGCTCCTACAATGAGCAGTTCTTC
TRBV6-2/TRBV6-3	14	.	TRBJ1-1	.	CASSLKGTVTEAFF	TGTGCCAGCAGCCTCAAGGGGACGGTGACTGAAGCTTTCTTT
TRBV12-3/TRBV12-4	15	.	TRBJ2-1	few	CASSLAFHSYNEQFF	TGTGCCAGCAGTTTAGCCTTCCACTCCTACAATGAGCAGTTCTTC
TRBV10-1	17	.	TRBJ2-3	many	CASSESIIPLRGDTQYF	TGCGCCAGCAGTGAGTCGATAATCCCCCTCCGGGGAGATACGCAGTATTTT
TRBV27	16	.	TRBJ2-1	many	CASFFSGVAVYNEQFF	TGTGCCAGCTTCTTTTCGGGGGTCGCGGTCTACAATGAGCAGTTCTTC
TRBV6-5	9	.	TRBJ2-3	.	CARSLTQYF	TGTGCTCGCTCCCTTACGCAGTATTTT
TRBV5-1	15	TRBD1	TRBJ2-5	many	CASSLGQGALETQYF	TGCGCCAGCAGCTTGGGACAGGGGGCTTTAGAGACCCAGTACTTC
TRBV6-5	20	TRBD2	TRBJ2-5	few	CASSYNGGELAGGPRETQYF	TGTGCCAGCAGTTATAATGGAGGAGAGTTAGCGGGAGGGCCGAGAGAGACCCAGTACTTC
TRBV7-6	15	TRBD1	TRBJ2-3	many	CASSFDRASTDTQYF	TGTGCCAGCAGCTTCGACAGGGCTAGCACAGATACGCAGTATTTT
TRBV7-9	17	TRBD2	TRBJ2-1	.	CASSLVFEREYYNEQFF	TGTGCCAGCAGCTTAGTATTCGAGCGGGAGTACTACAATGAGCAGTTCTTC
TRBV3-1	16	TRBD1	TRBJ1-4	many	CASGGTGDPFNEKLFF	TGTGCCAGCGGGGGGACAGGGGACCCTTTTAATGAAAAACTGTTTTTT
TRBV7-8	15	.	TRBJ2-3	many	CASSMETYSTDTQYF	TGTGCCAGCAGTATGGAAACGTATAGCACAGATACGCAGTATTTT
TRBV7-3	17	.	TRBJ2-1	.	CASSLRAAQESYNEQFF	TGTGCCAGCAGCTTAAGGGCAGCGCAGGAGTCCTACAATGAGCAGTTCTTC
TRBV3-1	14	.	TRBJ1-1	many	CASSQDGPIWGAFF	TGTGCCAGCAGCCAAGACGGCCCCATCTGGGGAGCTTTCTTT
TRBV21-1	14	.	TRBJ2-7	.	CASSPPRIRYEQYF	TGTGCCAGCAGCCCCCCCCGCATCCGCTACGAGCAGTACTTC
TRBV2	13	.	TRBJ2-2	many	CASSVENTGELFF	TGTGCCAGCAGTGTCGAGAACACCGGGGAGCTGTTTTTT
TRBV19	15	.	TRBJ1-5	.	CASSIRQGSSGPQHF	TGTGCCAGTAGTATACGGCAGGGTAGCTCAGGGCCCCAGCATTTT
TRBV14	16	TRBD2	TRBJ2-2	many	CASSTWTSGWTGELFF	TGTGCCAGCAGCACCTGGACTAGCGGATGGACCGGGGAGCTGTTTTTT
TRBV27	14	.	TRBJ2-1	many	CASSPGLGGNEQFF	TGTGCCAGCAGCCCCGGACTTGGGGGTAATGAGCAGTTCTTC
TRBV5-1	16	TRBD2	TRBJ2-3	.	CASSEGLAGATDTQYF	TGCGCCAGCAGCGAAGGACTAGCGGGAGCCACAGATACGCAGTATTTT
TRBV4-2	15	TRBD2	TRBJ2-7	.	CASSQDTSGAYEQYF	TGTGCCAGCAGCCAAGACACTAGCGGAGCCTACGAGCAGTACTTC
TRBV2	12	.	TRBJ1-1	many	CASRRSNTEAFF	TGTGCCAGCCGCAGGAGTAACACTGAAGCTTTCTTT
TRBV20-1	15	.	TRBJ1-1	few	CSARRGTGRNTEAFF	TGCAGTGCTAGAAGAGGGACGGGAAGGAACACTGAAGCTTTCTTT
TRBV5-1	16	TRBD2	TRBJ2-1	many	CASSLDGLAGHNEQFF	TGCGCCAGCAGCTTGGACGGACTAGCGGGACACAATGAGCAGTTCTTC
TRBV4-2	16	TRBD1	TRBJ2-4	many	CASSQPGQGAKNIQYF	TGTGCCAGCAGCCAACCGGGACAGGGAGCCAAAAACATTCAGTACTTC
TRBV21-1	16	.	TRBJ2-5	.	CASSKYRASGRETQYF	TGTGCCAGCAGCAAATATAGGGCTAGCGGGAGGGAGACCCAGTACTTC
TRBV28	15	TRBD1	TRBJ1-1	many	CASSLGDRVNTEAFF	TGTGCCAGCAGTTTGGGGGACAGGGTGAACACTGAAGCTTTCTTT
TRBV7-9	16	.	TRBJ2-1	many	CASSLELGPPYNEQFF	TGTGCCAGCAGCTTAGAGTTAGGGCCACCATACAATGAGCAGTTCTTC
TRBV6-1	15	.	TRBJ2-7	.	CASSEPGRRKNEQYF	TGTGCCAGCAGTGAGCCCGGACGGCGCAAGAACGAGCAGTACTTC
TRBV2	13	TRBD1	TRBJ1-2	many	CASSAGTGYGYTF	TGTGCCAGCAGTGCCGGGACAGGCTATGGCTACACCTTC
TRBV3-1	13	.	TRBJ2-1	many	CASSQDWTVEQFF	TGTGCCAGCAGCCAAGATTGGACAGTAGAGCAGTTCTTC
TRBV18	13	TRBD1	TRBJ1-1	many	CASSDTRQGEAFF	TGTGCCAGCTCAGACACCAGACAGGGAGAAGCTTTCTTT
TRBV10-3	17	TRBD1	TRBJ2-3	few	CAISESKGQGATDTQYF	TGTGCCATCAGTGAGTCGAAGGGACAGGGGGCCACAGATACGCAGTATTTT
TRBV12-3/TRBV12-4	13	.	TRBJ2-2	few	CASSLLGTGELFF	TGTGCCAGCAGTTTATTGGGTACCGGGGAGCTGTTTTTT
TRBV2	15	TRBD1	TRBJ1-4	many	CASSARTGTNEKLFF	TGTGCCAGCAGTGCCAGGACAGGGACTAATGAAAAACTGTTTTTT
TRBV20-1	13	.	TRBJ1-2	few	CSAGGQINYGYTF	TGCAGTGCCGGAGGACAGATCAACTATGGCTACACCTTC
TRBV27	14	TRBD1	TRBJ1-5	few	CASSLDRGIQPQHF	TGTGCCAGCAGTTTAGACAGGGGGATTCAGCCCCAGCATTTT
TRBV12-3/TRBV12-4	18	TRBD2	TRBJ2-2	few	CASRPKGLAGGLNGELFF	TGTGCCAGCAGACCAAAAGGACTAGCGGGAGGGCTTAACGGGGAGCTGTTTTTT
TRBV20-1	15	TRBD2	TRBJ2-7	many	CSARGTSTGYREQYF	TGCAGTGCTAGGGGGACTAGCACGGGATATCGCGAGCAGTACTTC
TRBV29-1	13	.	TRBJ1-5	.	CSVSQQNNQPQHF	TGCAGCGTTTCTCAACAGAACAATCAGCCCCAGCATTTT